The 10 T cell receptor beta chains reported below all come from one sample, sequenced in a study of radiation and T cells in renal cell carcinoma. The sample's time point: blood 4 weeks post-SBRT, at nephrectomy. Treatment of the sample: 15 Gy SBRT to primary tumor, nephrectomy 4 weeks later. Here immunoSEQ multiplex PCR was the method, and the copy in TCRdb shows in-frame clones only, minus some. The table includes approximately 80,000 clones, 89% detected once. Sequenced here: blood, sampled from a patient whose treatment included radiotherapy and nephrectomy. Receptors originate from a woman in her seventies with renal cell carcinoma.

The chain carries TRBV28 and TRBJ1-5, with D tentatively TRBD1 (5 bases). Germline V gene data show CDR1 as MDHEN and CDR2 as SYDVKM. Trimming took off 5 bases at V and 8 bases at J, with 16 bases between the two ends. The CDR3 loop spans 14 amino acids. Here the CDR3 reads CASSTLTATEPQHF. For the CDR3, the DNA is TGTGCCAGCAGTACCCTGACAGCCACGGAGCCCCAGCATTTT.

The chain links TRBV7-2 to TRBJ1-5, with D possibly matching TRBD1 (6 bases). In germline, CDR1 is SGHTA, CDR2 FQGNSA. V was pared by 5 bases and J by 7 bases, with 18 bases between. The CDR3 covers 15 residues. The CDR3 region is CASSKQPQGTQPQHF. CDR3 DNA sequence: TGTGCCAGCAGCAAGCAGCCACAGGGTACGCAGCCCCAGCATTTT.

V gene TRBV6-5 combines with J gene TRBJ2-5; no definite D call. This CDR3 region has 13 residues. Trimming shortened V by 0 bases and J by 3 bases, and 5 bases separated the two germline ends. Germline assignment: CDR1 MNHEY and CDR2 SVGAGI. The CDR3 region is CASSYSVEETQYF. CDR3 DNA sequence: TGTGCCAGCAGTTACTCGGTGGAAGAGACCCAGTACTTC.

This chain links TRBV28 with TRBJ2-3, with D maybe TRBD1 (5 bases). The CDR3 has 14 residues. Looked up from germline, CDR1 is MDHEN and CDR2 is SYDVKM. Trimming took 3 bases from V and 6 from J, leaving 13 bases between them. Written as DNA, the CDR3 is TGTGCCAGCAGTTTTGCCAGGGAATTGGATACGCAGTATTTT. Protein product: CASSFARELDTQYF.

CDR3 DNA sequence: TGTGCCAGCAGTCGTCCGGGACAGGGTGATGAAAAACTGTTTTTT. Translating gives CASSRPGQGDEKLFF. The chain carries TRBV28 and TRBJ1-4; TRBD1 aligns across 9 bases. The V gene's germline CDR1 is MDHEN and CDR2 SYDVKM. CDR3 length: 15 residues. Trimming took 5 bases from V and 6 from J; bases not matched to a gene: 7.

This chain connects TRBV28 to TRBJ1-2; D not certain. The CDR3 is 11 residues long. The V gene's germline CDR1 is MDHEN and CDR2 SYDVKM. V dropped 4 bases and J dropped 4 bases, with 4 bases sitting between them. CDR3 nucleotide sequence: TGTGCCAGCAGTTCGCCCTATGGCTACACCTTC. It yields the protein CASSSPYGYTF.

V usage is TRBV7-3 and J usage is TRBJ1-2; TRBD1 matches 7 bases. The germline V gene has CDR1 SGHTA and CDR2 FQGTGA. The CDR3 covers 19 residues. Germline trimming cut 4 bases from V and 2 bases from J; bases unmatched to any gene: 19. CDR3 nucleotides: TGTGCCAGCAGCTCCGAGGGTGGGGGATACAGGGGCCAGAACTATGGCTACACCTTC. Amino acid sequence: CASSSEGGGYRGQNYGYTF.

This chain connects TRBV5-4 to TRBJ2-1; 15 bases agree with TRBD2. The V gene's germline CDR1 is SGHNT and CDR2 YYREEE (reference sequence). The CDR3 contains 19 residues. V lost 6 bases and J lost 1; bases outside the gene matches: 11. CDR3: CASTPGTSGGQRSYNEQFF. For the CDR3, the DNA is TGTGCCAGCACCCCCGGGACTAGCGGGGGGCAGCGATCCTACAATGAGCAGTTCTTC.

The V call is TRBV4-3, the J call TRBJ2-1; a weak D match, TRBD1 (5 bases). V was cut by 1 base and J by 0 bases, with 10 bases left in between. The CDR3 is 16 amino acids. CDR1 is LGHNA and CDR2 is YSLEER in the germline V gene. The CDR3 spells CASSQGMGRSYNEQFF. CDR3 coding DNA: TGCGCCAGCAGCCAAGGGATGGGGCGCTCCTACAATGAGCAGTTCTTC.

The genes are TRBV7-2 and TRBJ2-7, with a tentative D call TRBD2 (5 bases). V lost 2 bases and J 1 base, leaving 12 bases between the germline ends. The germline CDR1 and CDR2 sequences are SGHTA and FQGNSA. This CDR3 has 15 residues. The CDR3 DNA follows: TGTGCCAGCAGCTTATGGGGTAGCGCGTCCTACGAGCAGTACTTC. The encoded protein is CASSLWGSASYEQYF.